Each of the 21 T cell receptor beta chains below was sequenced from the same sample in a study of early T cells in non-severe SARS-CoV-2 infection (dated by TCRdb to 2020 to 2022). Library generation was performed with 5' RACE. Sequencer: NextSeq 500. Starting from the raw public reads, TCRdb applied fastp trimming at Q25, assembled clones with MiXCR and retained in-frame beta chains. Each record represents a unique CDR3 protein, reported with the most common genes and DNA among its rows. For this sample the table gives around 58,000 distinct CDR3 sequences, of which about 13% were detected only once. 9.5% to 10% of the sample belongs to the ten largest clones. The material sequenced was whole blood. These TCRs come from an adult who was a healthcare worker with PCR-confirmed SARS-CoV-2 infection or an uninfected control (not recorded which).

In its sample, this clonotype was seen many times. The chain couples TRBV15 to TRBJ1-6, with 8 bases matching TRBD1. Germline CDR1 and CDR2: LNHNV and YYDKDF (reference sequence). The CDR3 consists of 16 residues. The J segment lost 10 bases and the V segment lost 0 bases, leaving 8 bases of the junction unmatched. The CDR3 DNA reads TGTGCCACCAGCAGAGACCGGACAGGGTCTTTCTCACCCCTCCACTTT. Amino acid sequence: CATSRDRTGSFSPLHF.

The genes are TRBV6-2 or TRBV6-3 and TRBJ2-1; 10 positions agree with TRBD2. V shed 6 bases and J 3 bases; nucleotides not matched to a gene: 8. Germline V lookup: CDR1 MNHEY, CDR2 SVGEGT. The CDR3 consists of 16 residues. The CDR3 DNA is TGTGCCAGCAGCTTTATACTAGCGGGAAGCTACAATGAGCAGTTCTTC. Its translation is CASSFILAGSYNEQFF.

This clonotype was seen at least ten times. This rearrangement joins TRBV27 to TRBJ2-1, with D possibly matching TRBD1 (5 bases). The V and J ends lost 3 bases and 6 bases respectively, with 12 bases between them. Germline V gives CDR1 MNHEY, CDR2 SMNVEV (reference sequence). CDR3 length equals 14 residues. The CDR3 DNA sequence: TGTGCCAGCAGTTTGATCCTCCAGGGCAATGAGCAGTTCTTC. Translated, it gives CASSLILQGNEQFF.

This clonotype was seen ten or more times. The chain is built from TRBV7-2 and TRBJ1-5, with 7 bases that match TRBD1. V trimming: 1 base; J trimming: 2 bases; junction bases outside the gene matches: 2. The CDR3 has 15 amino acids. CDR1 and CDR2 (germline): SGHTA, FQGNSA. The chain's CDR3 is CASSLVQGGNQPQHF. The CDR3 bases are TGTGCCAGCAGCTTAGTGCAGGGGGGCAATCAGCCCCAGCATTTT.

This sequence joins TRBV27 and TRBJ1-2; TRBD1 aligns across 8 bases. CDR3 length: 18 amino acids. J gave up 4 bases and V 3 bases, and 16 bases lay outside the gene matches. Germline loops: CDR1 MNHEY, CDR2 SMNVEV (reference sequence). The DNA for the CDR3 is TGTGCCAGCAGTTTTCTTGGTCCCGGGACAGGCACGACCTATGGCTACACCTTC. This sequence encodes CASSFLGPGTGTTYGYTF.

CDR3 loop: CAWTSAGYEQYF. In nucleotides, the CDR3 is TGTGCCTGGACCTCAGCCGGCTACGAGCAGTACTTC. V and J are TRBV30 and TRBJ2-7; D is unresolved. In germline, CDR1 is GTSNPN, CDR2 SVGIG (reference sequence). The CDR3 totals 12 residues. V was shortened by 4 bases and J by 3 bases, with 10 bases between the two germline ends.

The genes are TRBV20-1 and TRBJ2-7; the D gene is possibly TRBD2 (7 bases). V was trimmed by 4 bases and J by 5 bases, leaving 18 bases between them. The germline V gene has CDR1 DFQATT and CDR2 SNEGSKA (reference sequence). This CDR3 contains 14 residues. In nucleotides, the CDR3 is TGCAGTGCTATCCCCCGGGGGGCTGTCAACGAGCAGTACTTC. Its translation is CSAIPRGAVNEQYF.

This clonotype was detected ten times or more. The chain recombines TRBV6-5 with TRBJ1-1, with D possibly TRBD1 on 6 matching bases. The V end was cut by 7 bases, the J end by 5 bases, with 14 bases between. The CDR3 totals 13 residues. Germline V CDR1 and CDR2: MNHEY, SVGAGI. The CDR3 nucleotides are TGTGCCAGCATGCTCAGGGGAAGAACTGAAGCTTTCTTT. Amino acids: CASMLRGRTEAFF.

This clonotype was observed a few times. The J gene is TRBJ1-3, the V gene TRBV28, with D possibly being TRBD1 (6 bases). Looked up from germline, CDR1 is MDHEN and CDR2 is SYDVKM. V was cut by 6 bases and J by 4 bases, with 13 bases left in between. This CDR3 has 14 amino acids. CDR3 sequence reads: CASRTRGSGNTIYF. As DNA, the CDR3 is TGTGCCAGCAGGACCAGGGGATCCGGAAACACCATATATTTT.

Within the sample, this clonotype is medium-sized (0.01 to 0.1%). The chain uses TRBV29-1 and TRBJ2-2; maybe TRBD2 (5 bases). Germline CDR1 is SQVTM and CDR2 is ANQGSEA. The CDR3 totals 14 residues. Trimming shortened V by 7 bases and J by 1 base, and 13 bases separated the two germline ends. CDR3 bases: TGCAGCGCCGGTGGACTTCTGAACACCGGGGAGCTGTTTTTT. It specifies CSAGGLLNTGELFF.

This clonotype has ten or more counts. The CDR3 reads CASSPQGLAGGTYEQYF. The CDR3 DNA reads as TGTGCCAGCAGCCCTCAGGGCTTAGCGGGAGGGACCTACGAGCAGTACTTC. This chain connects TRBV7-3 to TRBJ2-7; 11 bases agree with TRBD2. Germline CDR1 is SGHTA and CDR2 is FQGTGA. With 5 bases clipped from V and 2 bases from J, the junction kept 11 bases outside the gene matches. CDR3 length: 17 residues.

This chain joins TRBV10-3 and TRBJ2-7, with TRBD2 matching over 10 bases. The CDR3 spans 14 residues. The junction had 5 bases not matched to a gene; V was cut back by 3 bases and J by 6 bases. Germline V gives CDR1 ENHRY, CDR2 SYGVKD. CDR3 protein: CAISESGGAGEQYF. CDR3 nucleotides: TGTGCCATCAGTGAAAGCGGGGGGGCCGGCGAGCAGTACTTC.

The J gene is TRBJ2-1, the V gene TRBV7-9; D may be TRBD2 (5 bases). This CDR3 is built from 16 residues. V was pared by 8 bases and J by 0 bases, with 17 bases between. Germline V lookup: CDR1 SEHNR, CDR2 FQNEAQ (reference sequence). In DNA form, the CDR3 reads TGTGCCAGCCCTAAGGGAGACGGAAGCTCCTACAATGAGCAGTTCTTC. Translation: CASPKGDGSSYNEQFF.

The rearrangement links TRBV5-1 to TRBJ2-1; TRBD2 agrees at 8 bases. Losses at the gene ends were 4 bases for V and 4 bases for J; bases not matched to a gene: 10. The CDR3 is 16 amino acids. CDR1 is SGHRS, CDR2 YFSETQ, per germline. This CDR3 is CASSGSGLETYNEQFF. The CDR3 region has the DNA TGCGCCAGCAGCGGGTCGGGACTAGAAACTTACAATGAGCAGTTCTTC. The variable domain in full, with the rest retrieved from reference TRBV5-1 and TRBJ2-1, is KAGVTQTPRYLIKTRGQQVTLSCSPISGHRSVSWYQQTPGQGLQFLFEYFSETQRNKGNFPGRFSGRQFSNSRSEMNVSTLELGDSALYLCASSGSGLETYNEQFFGPGTRLTVL.

The sample holds a few counts of this clonotype. The chain joins TRBV14 to TRBJ2-1; TRBD2 matches 10 bases. V trimming: 4 bases; J trimming: 4 bases; junction bases outside the gene matches: 4. The CDR3 has 15 amino acids. The germline CDR1 and CDR2 sequences are SGHDN and FVKESK. The CDR3 loop is CASSPRTSGYNEQFF. The CDR3 nucleotides are TGTGCCAGCAGCCCGCGGACTAGCGGTTACAATGAGCAGTTCTTC.

This clonotype was found a few times. The V and J genes are TRBV7-9 and TRBJ1-2; TRBD1 agrees at 10 bases. CDR1 SEHNR and CDR2 FQNEAQ come from the germline V gene (reference sequence). After removal of 0 bases from V and 1 base from J, the junction contained 2 bases not matched to a gene. The CDR3 runs 16 residues. In DNA form, the CDR3 reads TGTGCCAGCAGCTTAGCCGACAGGGGGCTTAACTATGGCTACACCTTC. Translating gives CASSLADRGLNYGYTF.

This rearrangement joins TRBV12-5 to TRBJ1-2; D unresolved. Germline CDR1 is LGHNT and CDR2 is FRNRAP. V was clipped by 6 bases and J by 5 bases, with 7 bases between them. The CDR3 is 11 amino acids. In DNA form, the CDR3 reads TGTGCTAGTGGCGCCGGATATGGCTACACCTTC. Translated: CASGAGYGYTF.

Turning to this clonotype: One junction end does not reproduce the germline sequence, and a read error may be involved. The rearrangement links TRBV12-3 or TRBV12-4 to TRBJ1-2; D uncertain. The CDR3 is made up of 14 amino acids. CDR3 loop: CASSGGKLGYDYTF. The CDR3 DNA sequence: TGTGCCAGCAGTGGTGGAAAGCTCGGCTATGACTACACCTTC.

This chain connects TRBV4-2 to TRBJ2-4; D gene unclear. Germline V gene sequence: CDR1 LGHNA, CDR2 YNFKEQ. This CDR3 contains 16 residues. Trimming removed 2 bases at V and 5 bases at J, with 16 bases between. Here the CDR3 reads CASSQMPGRPENIQYF. CDR3 in DNA: TGTGCCAGCAGCCAAATGCCCGGTCGGCCGGAAAACATTCAGTACTTC.

The table lists this clonotype with a few counts. The chain joins TRBV5-6 to TRBJ2-5, with D unclear. This CDR3 comprises 14 residues. V was pared by 5 bases and J by 3 bases, with 14 bases between. Germline assignment: CDR1 SGHDT and CDR2 YYEEEE. CDR3 residues: CASSPVQAEETQYF. CDR3 bases: TGTGCCAGCAGTCCCGTGCAGGCCGAAGAGACCCAGTACTTC.

This clonotype was observed a few times. The CDR3: CSAIFSGVSTDTQYF. CDR3 bases: TGCAGTGCAATATTTAGCGGGGTTAGCACAGATACGCAGTATTTT. This chain connects TRBV20-1 to TRBJ2-3; 8 bases map to TRBD2. The CDR3 loop spans 15 amino acids. Germline assignment: CDR1 DFQATT and CDR2 SNEGSKA (reference sequence). After removal of 6 bases from V and 0 bases from J, the junction contained 8 bases not matched to a gene.